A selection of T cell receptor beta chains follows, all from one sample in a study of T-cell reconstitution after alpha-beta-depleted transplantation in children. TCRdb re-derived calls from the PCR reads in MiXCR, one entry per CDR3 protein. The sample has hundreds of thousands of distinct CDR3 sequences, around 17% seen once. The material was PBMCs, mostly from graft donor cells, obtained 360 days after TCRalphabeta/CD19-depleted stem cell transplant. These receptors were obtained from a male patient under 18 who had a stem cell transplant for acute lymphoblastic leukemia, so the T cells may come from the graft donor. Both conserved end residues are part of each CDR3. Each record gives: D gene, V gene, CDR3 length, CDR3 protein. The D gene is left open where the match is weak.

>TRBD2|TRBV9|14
CASSVGGSSYEQYF
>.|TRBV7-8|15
CASSLDVYPSYEQYF
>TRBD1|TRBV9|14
CASSLGQGDYEQYF
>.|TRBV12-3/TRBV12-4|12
CASSRYGGELFF
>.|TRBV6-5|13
CASSTAEGDEQFF
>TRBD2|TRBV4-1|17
CASSRTRLAGEVETQYF
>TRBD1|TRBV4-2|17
CASSHITGVQSSYEQYF
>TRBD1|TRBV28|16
CASSLPRTGYAYEQYF
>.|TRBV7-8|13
CASSLVWGHEQYF
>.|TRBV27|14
CASGNGFGLYEQYF
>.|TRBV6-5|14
CASSYGRDQETQYF
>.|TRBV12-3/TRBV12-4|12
CASSLRAGHEFF
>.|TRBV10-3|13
CAIPGRWTGELFF
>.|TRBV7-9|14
CASSLFSSQETQYF
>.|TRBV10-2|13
CASSEWIAGKAFF
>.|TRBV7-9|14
CASSFGPTVNEQFF
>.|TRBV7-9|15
CASSSTGGRFYEQYF
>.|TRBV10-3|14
CAISGRSGTDTQYF
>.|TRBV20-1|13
CSASDSLNTEAFF
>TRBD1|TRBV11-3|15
CASSLRDRGPYGYTF
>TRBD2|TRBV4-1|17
CASSQDWGLAGGKEQYF
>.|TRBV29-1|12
CSVMTGNQPQHF
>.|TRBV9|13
CASSPNPADEQFF
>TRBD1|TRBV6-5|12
CASTGQGTEAFF
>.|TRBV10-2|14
CASTLSGAYNEQFF
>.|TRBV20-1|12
CSATKGGKIQYF
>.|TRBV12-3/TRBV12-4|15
CASSFDRNRGSPLHF
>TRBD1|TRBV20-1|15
CSARDRGWFSYEQYF
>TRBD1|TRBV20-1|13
CSAQDRGHQPQHF
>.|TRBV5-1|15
CASSEDAALWKTQYF
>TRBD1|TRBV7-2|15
CASSPRRTGQYGYTF
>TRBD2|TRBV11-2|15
CASSLLAGNTDTQYF
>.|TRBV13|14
CASSLVWQNTEAFF
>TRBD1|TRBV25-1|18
CASSDQPGTGVNTGELFF
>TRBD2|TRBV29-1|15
CSVDGLAALQETQYF
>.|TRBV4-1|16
CASSQLRRGDRVPLHF
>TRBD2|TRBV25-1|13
CASRATSGYEQYF
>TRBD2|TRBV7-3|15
CASSLGFTAGDIQYF
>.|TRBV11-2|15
CASSLRGDPTYEQYF
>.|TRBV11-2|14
CASSPRTDTDTQYF
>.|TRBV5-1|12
CASSSSNSPLHF
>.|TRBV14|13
CASSRDPENIQYF
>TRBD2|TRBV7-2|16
CAVTSPRRGKRYEQYF
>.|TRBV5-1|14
CASRSDSDSTMLFF
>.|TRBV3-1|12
CASSHGDEKLFF
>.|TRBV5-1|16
CASSLGVQVDTGELFF
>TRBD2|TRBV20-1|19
CSASPLWREGRGKAGELFF
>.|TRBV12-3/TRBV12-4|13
CASRGFYSYGYTF
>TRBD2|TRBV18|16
CASSLSSGRAEDEQFF
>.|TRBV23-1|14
CASNTRGSTDTQYF
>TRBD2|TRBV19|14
CASKRERGPYEQYF
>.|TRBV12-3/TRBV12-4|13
CASNTGAGYEQYF
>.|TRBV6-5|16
CASSYRGGAGTGELFF
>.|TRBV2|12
CASIGAKNIQYF
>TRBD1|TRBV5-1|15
CASSLGQDHYEKLFF
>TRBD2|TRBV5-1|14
CASSISGGENEQYF
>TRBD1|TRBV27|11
CASSLGQVAFF
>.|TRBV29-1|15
CSVEDQALSSYEQYF
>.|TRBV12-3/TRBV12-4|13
CASSFNRASTQYF
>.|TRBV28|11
CASSVPGQQFF